These T cell receptor beta chains were read from a single sample in a study of blood T cell repertoires in COVID-19. Using immunoSEQ multiplex PCR, the repertoire was profiled, and TCRdb retains in-frame clones only, with some absent. The table includes 130,000 to 150,000 clones, roughly 89% detected once. Sequences were obtained from peripheral blood. The source is a woman aged 50 to 60 with active or convalescent COVID-19. Each CDR3 is given with its conserved first and last residue. The D gene is left open where the match is weak. The size entry is marked missing in some rows and otherwise reads once, few, many or a size class.

v_call	d_call	j_call	clone_size	cdr3_aa	cdr3_nt
TRBV28	.	TRBJ1-2	once	CASSFSGLGYTF	TGTGCCAGCAGTTTTTCGGGTTTGGGCTACACCTTC
TRBV6-9	TRBD1	TRBJ2-7	once	CASSYRPLPGQTSYEQYF	TGTGCCAGCAGTTATCGGCCCCTACCGGGACAGACATCCTACGAGCAGTACTTC
TRBV28	TRBD1	TRBJ2-3	once	CASSGDREGTQYF	TGTGCCAGCAGTGGGGACAGGGAGGGTACGCAGTATTTT
TRBV6-5	.	TRBJ1-2	.	CASSYGGGIYGYTF	TGTGCCAGCAGTTACGGGGGGGGTATCTATGGCTACACCTTC
TRBV5-1	TRBD2	TRBJ2-7	.	CASSPIGGSLPYEQYF	TGCGCCAGCAGCCCGATAGGCGGGAGCCTCCCCTACGAGCAGTACTTC
TRBV19	.	TRBJ2-5	.	CASSMGGFQETQYF	TGTGCCAGTAGTATGGGGGGTTTCCAAGAGACCCAGTACTTC
TRBV5-1	TRBD1	TRBJ1-2	.	CASSSTGEGYGYTF	TGCGCCAGCAGCTCAACAGGGGAAGGCTATGGCTACACCTTC
TRBV6-5	TRBD1	TRBJ1-3	.	CASRPRDRVGNTIYF	TGTGCCAGCAGGCCCCGGGACAGGGTTGGAAACACCATATATTTT
TRBV27	.	TRBJ1-1	.	CASIFSWGGNTEAFF	TGTGCCAGCATCTTTTCTTGGGGGGGGAACACTGAAGCTTTCTTT
TRBV3-1/TRBV3-2	.	TRBJ1-2	once	CASSRGSQGYGYTF	TGTGCCAGCAGCCGGGGTTCCCAGGGGTATGGCTACACCTTC
TRBV3-1/TRBV3-2	.	TRBJ1-1	.	CASSRTRGSDTEAFF	TGTGCCAGCAGCCGGACCCGGGGGTCGGACACTGAAGCTTTCTTT
TRBV2	TRBD1	TRBJ1-5	.	CASRVGTVDQPQHF	TGTGCCAGCAGGGTCGGGACAGTCGATCAGCCCCAGCATTTT
TRBV6-2/TRBV6-3	.	TRBJ2-7	.	CASSFSGTYYEQYF	TGTGCCAGCAGCTTCTCCGGGACATACTACGAGCAGTACTTC
TRBV4-1	TRBD1	TRBJ1-1	.	CASSQAGTGDTEAFF	TGCGCCAGCAGCCAAGCCGGGACAGGGGACACTGAAGCTTTCTTT
TRBV9	.	TRBJ2-3	.	CASSLLGGGDTQYF	TGTGCCAGCAGCCTCTTGGGGGGAGGAGATACGCAGTATTTT
TRBV7-3	.	TRBJ1-2	.	CASSFDTGSGYTF	TGTGCCAGCAGCTTCGACACAGGGTCGGGCTACACCTTC
TRBV2	TRBD2	TRBJ2-1	.	CASSVRLAGKTNEQFF	TGTGCCAGCAGTGTTAGACTAGCGGGAAAAACCAATGAGCAGTTCTTC
TRBV5-1	TRBD1	TRBJ1-2	.	CASSTQPGGSYGYTF	TGCGCCAGCAGCACCCAACCAGGGGGCAGTTATGGCTACACCTTC
TRBV6-5	.	TRBJ1-1	many	CASKTGGGGTEAFF	TGTGCCAGCAAAACGGGTGGGGGAGGCACTGAAGCTTTCTTT
TRBV19	.	TRBJ1-1	.	CASSIRTLNTEAFF	TGTGCCAGTAGTATTCGGACATTGAACACTGAAGCTTTCTTT
TRBV24-1	.	TRBJ2-1	.	CATSDSTSNEQFF	TGTGCCACCAGTGATTCGACTAGTAATGAGCAGTTCTTC
TRBV10-3	TRBD1	TRBJ1-6	.	CAISKGGASYNSPLHF	TGTGCCATCAGTAAAGGGGGCGCATCCTATAATTCACCCCTCCACTTT
TRBV9	.	TRBJ1-2	.	CASSGRGIGTLAYGYTF	TGTGCCAGCAGCGGACGTGGTATCGGGACATTGGCTTATGGCTACACCTTC
TRBV5-6	TRBD2	TRBJ2-5	.	CASSFRGSGGLETQYF	TGTGCCAGCAGCTTCCGTGGTAGCGGGGGATTGGAGACCCAGTACTTC
TRBV9	.	TRBJ2-7	.	CASSVALQGPYEQYF	TGTGCCAGCAGCGTAGCTCTACAGGGTCCCTACGAGCAGTACTTC
TRBV11-2	.	TRBJ2-2	.	CASSWTAANTGELFF	TGTGCCAGCAGCTGGACTGCCGCGAACACCGGGGAGCTGTTTTTT
TRBV6-5	TRBD1	TRBJ2-1	.	CASSPRDRANEQFF	TGTGCCAGCAGTCCTCGGGACAGGGCCAATGAGCAGTTCTTC
TRBV6-5	TRBD1	TRBJ1-1	.	CASSQQGSNTEAFF	TGTGCCAGCAGTCAACAGGGGTCGAACACTGAAGCTTTCTTT
TRBV6-5	TRBD2	TRBJ2-7	.	CASTPGLEFEQYF	TGTGCCAGCACCCCGGGACTAGAATTCGAGCAGTACTTC
TRBV7-2	.	TRBJ2-7	.	CASSLEDFAAYEQYF	TGTGCCAGCAGCTTAGAGGACTTCGCAGCCTACGAGCAGTACTTC